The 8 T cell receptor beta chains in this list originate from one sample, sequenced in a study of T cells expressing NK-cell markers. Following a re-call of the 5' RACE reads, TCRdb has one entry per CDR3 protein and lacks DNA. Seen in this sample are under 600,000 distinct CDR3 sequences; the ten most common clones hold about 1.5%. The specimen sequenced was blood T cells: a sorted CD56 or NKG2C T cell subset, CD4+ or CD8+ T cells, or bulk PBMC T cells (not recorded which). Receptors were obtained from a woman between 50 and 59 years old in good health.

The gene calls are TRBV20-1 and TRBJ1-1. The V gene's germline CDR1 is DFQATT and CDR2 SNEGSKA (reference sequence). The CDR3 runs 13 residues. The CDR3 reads CSARIWVLTEAFF.

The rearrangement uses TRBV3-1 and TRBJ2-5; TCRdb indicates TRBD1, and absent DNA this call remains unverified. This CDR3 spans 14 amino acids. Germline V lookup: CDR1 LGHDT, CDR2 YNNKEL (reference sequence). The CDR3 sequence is CASSQIPGRETQYF.

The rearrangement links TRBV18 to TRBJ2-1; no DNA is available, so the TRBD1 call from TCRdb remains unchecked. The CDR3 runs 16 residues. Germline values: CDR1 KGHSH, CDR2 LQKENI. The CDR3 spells CASSPRGTPSYNEQFF.

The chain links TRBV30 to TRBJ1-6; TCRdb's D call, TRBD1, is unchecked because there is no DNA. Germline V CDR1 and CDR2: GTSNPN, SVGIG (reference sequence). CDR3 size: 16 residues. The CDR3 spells CAWRMGGTGVNSPLHF.

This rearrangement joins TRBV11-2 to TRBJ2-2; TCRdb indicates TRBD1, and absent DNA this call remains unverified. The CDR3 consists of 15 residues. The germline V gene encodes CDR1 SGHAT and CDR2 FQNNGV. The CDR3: CASSSPRGNTGELFF.

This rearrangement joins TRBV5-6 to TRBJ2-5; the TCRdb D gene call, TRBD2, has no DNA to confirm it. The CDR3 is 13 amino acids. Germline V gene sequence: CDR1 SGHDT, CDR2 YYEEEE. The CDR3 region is CASSATSRETQYF.

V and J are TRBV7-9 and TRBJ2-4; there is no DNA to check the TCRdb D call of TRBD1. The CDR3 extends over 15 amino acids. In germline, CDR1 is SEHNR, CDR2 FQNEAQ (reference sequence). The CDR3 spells CASSFRDAAKNIQYF.

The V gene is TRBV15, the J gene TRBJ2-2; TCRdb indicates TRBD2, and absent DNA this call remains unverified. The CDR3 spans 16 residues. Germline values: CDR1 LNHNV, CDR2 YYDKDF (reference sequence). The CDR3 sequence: CATSREAGVRTGELFF.